This paragraph reports one T cell receptor beta chain. CDR1 and CDR2 from the germline V gene are SGDLS and YYNGEE. CDR3 size: 14 residues. Deletions cut 4 bases from V and 0 bases from J, with 8 bases between. The time point is: blood 4 weeks post-SBRT, at nephrectomy. Treatment defined: 15 Gy SBRT to primary tumor, nephrectomy 4 weeks later. The sample originates from a study of radiation and T cells in renal cell carcinoma. The repertoire was sequenced with immunoSEQ multiplex PCR; TCRdb's copy has only in-frame clones and lacks some. The repertoire consists of 150,000 or so clones, with 88% occurring once and the leading ten covering over 9%.

The clonotype was recovered from a woman aged 45 to 65 with renal cell carcinoma. Specimen: blood, collected from a patient whose treatment included radiotherapy and nephrectomy. The genes are TRBV9 and TRBJ1-3; D uncertain. CDR3 region: CASSPGGSGNTIYF. DNA of the CDR3: TGTGCCAGCAGCCCTGGAGGCTCTGGAAACACCATATATTTT.